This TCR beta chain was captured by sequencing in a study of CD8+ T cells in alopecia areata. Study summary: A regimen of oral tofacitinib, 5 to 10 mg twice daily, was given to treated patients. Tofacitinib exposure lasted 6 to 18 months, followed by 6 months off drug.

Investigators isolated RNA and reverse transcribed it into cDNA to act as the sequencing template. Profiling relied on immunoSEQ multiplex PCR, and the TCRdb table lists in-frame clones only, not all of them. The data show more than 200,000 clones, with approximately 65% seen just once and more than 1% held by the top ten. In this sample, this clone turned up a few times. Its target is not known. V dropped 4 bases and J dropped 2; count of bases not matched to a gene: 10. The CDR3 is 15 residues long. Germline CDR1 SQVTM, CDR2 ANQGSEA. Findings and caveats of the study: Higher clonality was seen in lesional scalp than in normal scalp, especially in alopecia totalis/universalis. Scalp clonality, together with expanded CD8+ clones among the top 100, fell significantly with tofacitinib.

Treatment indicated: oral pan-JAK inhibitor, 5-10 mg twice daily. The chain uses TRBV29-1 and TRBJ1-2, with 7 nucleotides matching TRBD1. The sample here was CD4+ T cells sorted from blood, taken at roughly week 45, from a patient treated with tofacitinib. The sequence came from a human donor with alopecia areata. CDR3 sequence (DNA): TGCAGCGTTGTTAGGACAGGCACCCAGAACTATGGCTACACCTTC. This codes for CSVVRTGTQNYGYTF.